Listed here is a single T cell receptor (beta chain). The target antigen is unknown. The data originate from a study of human T cells and chemical hapten exposure. Regarding the study as a whole: There was no change with DPC sensitization in TCRs above 1 in 1000 frequency.

Time point denoted: healthy volunteer bleed at 2 weeks. Before extraction, the whole blood was not fractionated, and total RNA was taken from it. TCRdb re-analysed the RACE reads in MiXCR, keeping a single row per CDR3 protein. The repertoire has about 31,000 distinct CDR3 sequences, less than 8% of them found once; the top ten carry under 10%. Sequenced material: whole blood. This TCR derives from a human donor in good health. Some clones in this sample may be carry-over from other donors' samples.

CDR3 in amino acids: CASRGRNGTNEKLFF. DNA of the CDR3: TGTGCCTCTCGGGGGAGGAACGGGACTAATGAAAAACTGTTTTTT. The genes are TRBV10-3 and TRBJ1-4, with D maybe TRBD1 (5 bases). The germline gives CDR1 ENHRY, CDR2 SYGVKD. The germline V and J ends were trimmed by 11 bases and 2 bases, with 18 bases remaining between them. The CDR3 has 15 amino acids.